These 21 T cell receptor beta chains were sequenced from one sample in a study of CD8+CD57+ T cells in acquired aplastic anemia. For sequencing, patients were chosen who had shown expansion of CD8+CD57+ cells by flow cytometry. For CDR3 and TCR beta VDJ profiling, genomic DNA was the template used. MiXCR, run by TCRdb on the reads, gives a single entry per CDR3 protein. The sample consists of approximately 220,000 distinct CDR3 sequences, more than 45% of them appearing once. The material sequenced was sorted CD4+, CD8+, or CD8+CD57+ T cells (not recorded which) from PBMCs. The receptors come from a human donor with aplastic anemia.

CDR3 bases: TGTGCCAGCAGTGTACAGGTTTATCAGCCCCAGCATTTT. Residues: CASSVQVYQPQHF. The genes are TRBV2 and TRBJ1-5, with D maybe TRBD1 (5 bases). This CDR3 region has 13 residues. Germline assignment: CDR1 SNHLY and CDR2 FYNNEI. The ends were cut back, 4 bases at V and 5 bases at J, with 9 bases in the middle.

The chain has TRBV24-1 and TRBJ1-4, with D possibly TRBD1 on 6 matching bases. Trimming removed 4 bases from V and 7 bases from J, with 9 bases in between. This CDR3 has 13 amino acids. Per the germline V gene, CDR1 is KGHDR and CDR2 is SFDVKD. The chain's CDR3 is CATSEGAGEKLFF. CDR3 DNA sequence: TGTGCCACCAGTGAGGGGGCGGGTGAAAAACTGTTTTTT.

This chain joins TRBV7-2 and TRBJ1-4; TRBD1 is a possible D gene (6 bases). CDR1 is SGHTA and CDR2 is FQGNSA in the germline V gene. The CDR3 has 14 residues. V was trimmed by 7 bases and J by 1 base, leaving 10 bases between them. CDR3 DNA sequence: TGTGCCAGCAACGAGGGGGGAACTAATGAAAAACTGTTTTTT. Its protein product is CASNEGGTNEKLFF. Looking up the rest from reference TRBV7-2 and TRBJ1-4 gives the full variable domain: GAGVSQSPSNKVTEKGKDVELRCDPISGHTALYWYRQSLGQGLEFLIYFQGNSAPDKSGLPSDRFSAERTGGSVSTLTIQRTQQEDSAVYLCASNEGGTNEKLFFGSGTQLSVL.

The chain is built from TRBV15 and TRBJ2-5; 10 bases align to TRBD2. This CDR3 contains 16 residues. Germline CDR1 is LNHNV and CDR2 is YYDKDF (reference sequence). After removal of 0 bases from V and 5 bases from J, the junction contained 6 bases not matched to a gene. CDR3 in amino acids: CATSRDPSGGGETQYF. DNA of the CDR3: TGTGCCACCAGCAGAGATCCTAGCGGGGGCGGGGAGACCCAGTACTTC.

The chain employs TRBV9 and TRBJ2-3, with TRBD2 identical over 13 bases. CDR3 length: 16 amino acids. The ends lost 3 bases at V and 5 bases at J; junction bases unmatched: 6. Looked up from germline, CDR1 is SGDLS and CDR2 is YYNGEE. DNA for the CDR3: TGTGCCAGCAGCGGAGGGACTAGCGGGGCCCGAGATACGCAGTATTTT. This translates into CASSGGTSGARDTQYF.

This clonotype was picked up a small number of times. The rearrangement uses TRBV30 and TRBJ2-3; D not resolved. The CDR3 spans 13 residues. Germline loops: CDR1 GTSNPN, CDR2 SVGIG (reference sequence). The V end lost 4 bases, the J end lost 2 bases, and 10 bases lay between the germline ends. The CDR3, as DNA: TGTGCCTGGAACCACGGAACCACAGATACGCAGTATTTT. Its protein is CAWNHGTTDTQYF.

This clonotype appeared many times. The V and J genes are TRBV2 and TRBJ2-7; tentative D call: TRBD1 (6 bases). CDR1 and CDR2 from the germline V gene are SNHLY and FYNNEI. V dropped 10 bases and J dropped 1 base, with 11 bases sitting between them. The CDR3 is 12 residues long. The CDR3 here is CATQRGSYEQYF. The CDR3 DNA follows: TGTGCCACCCAAAGGGGGTCCTACGAGCAGTACTTC.

The chain couples TRBV12-3 or TRBV12-4 to TRBJ2-7; tentatively, D is TRBD1 (6 bases). The CDR3 length is 12 residues. V gave up 6 bases and J gave up 3 bases, with 9 bases separating them. The CDR3 protein is CASSWTVYEQYF. The CDR3 DNA sequence: TGTGCCAGCAGCTGGACAGTCTACGAGCAGTACTTC.

Comment on this clonotype: In this CDR3 the conserved last residue, phenylalanine or tryptophan, is missing, so a read error is likely. V usage is TRBV7-3 and J usage is TRBJ2-2, with D perhaps matching TRBD2 (5 bases). Per the germline V gene, CDR1 is SGHTA and CDR2 is FQGTGA. The length of the CDR3 is 16 residues. V lost 1 base and J 0 bases, leaving 9 bases between the germline ends. CDR3 DNA sequence: TGTGCCAGCAGCTTAAGCGCTAGCCCGAACACCGGGGAGCTGTTTCTT. Its translation: CASSLSASPNTGELFL.

Ten or more counts support this clonotype. This chain uses TRBV5-6 with TRBJ2-7, with D possibly TRBD1 on 6 matching bases. V lost 3 bases to trimming and J lost 0 bases, with 13 bases between them. The germline V gene has CDR1 SGHDT and CDR2 YYEEEE. The CDR3 covers 15 residues. CDR3 sequence: CASSSNRDNSYEQYF. The DNA for the CDR3 is TGTGCCAGCAGCTCGAACCGGGACAACTCCTACGAGCAGTACTTC.

V is TRBV6-5 and J is TRBJ2-7; D remains unclear. V lost 2 bases to trimming and J lost 3 bases, with 11 bases between them. From germline, CDR1 is MNHEY and CDR2 SVGAGI. This CDR3 is built from 14 residues. Here the CDR3 DNA reads TGTGCCAGCAGTTACGGCGGACGGTACTACGAGCAGTACTTC. The encoded protein is CASSYGGRYYEQYF.

This clonotype occurred many times. The chain carries TRBV30 and TRBJ2-1, with D uncertain. Trimming removed 4 bases at V and 7 bases at J, with 8 bases between. Germline CDR1 is GTSNPN and CDR2 is SVGIG (reference sequence). The CDR3 totals 11 residues. The CDR3 region is CAWIRPNEQFF. CDR3 DNA: TGTGCCTGGATTCGCCCAAATGAGCAGTTCTTC.

This rearrangement joins TRBV28 to TRBJ2-3; 13 nucleotides agree with TRBD2. The CDR3 is 17 amino acids. Trimming took 4 bases from V and 2 from J; bases not matched to a gene: 6. Germline-derived CDR1 and CDR2 are MDHEN and SYDVKM. The CDR3 protein is CASSSAGLAGSTDTQYF. The CDR3 bases are TGTGCCAGCAGTTCAGCGGGACTAGCGGGGTCCACAGATACGCAGTATTTT.

This clonotype was counted at least ten times. Here the CDR3 DNA reads TGTGCCAGCAGCGTAGGAGGGACAGGGGTCTATGGCTACACCTTC. As protein: CASSVGGTGVYGYTF. This chain connects TRBV9 to TRBJ1-2; 10 bases align to TRBD1. This CDR3 region has 15 residues. Per the germline V gene, CDR1 is SGDLS and CDR2 is YYNGEE. The V segment lost 0 bases and the J segment 4 bases; nucleotides outside the gene matches: 3.

This sequence joins TRBV2 and TRBJ2-4, with TRBD1 matching 7 bases. J was trimmed by 12 bases and V by 6 bases; bases with no gene match: 11. Germline V gene sequence: CDR1 SNHLY, CDR2 FYNNEI. The CDR3 totals 13 residues. The CDR3 DNA reads as TGTGCCAGCAGAGCGACAGGGTCTAGCAATCAGTACTTC. Its translation is CASRATGSSNQYF.

This clonotype showed up many times. The CDR3 coding sequence is TGTGCCAGCAGTCCCCTGTCAGAGACCCAGTACTTC. Its translation is CASSPLSETQYF. The chain joins TRBV28 to TRBJ2-5, with D unclear. CDR3 length: 12 amino acids. Trimming took off 5 bases at V and 4 bases at J, with 8 bases between the two ends. Per the germline V gene, CDR1 is MDHEN and CDR2 is SYDVKM.

The V gene is TRBV6-1, the J gene TRBJ1-3; weak D call: TRBD1 (6 bases). Per germline, CDR1 MNHNS and CDR2 SASEGT. Trimming removed 8 bases from V and 6 bases from J, with 8 bases in between. The CDR3 is 11 residues long. CDR3 protein: CASRDINTIYF. In DNA form, the CDR3 reads TGTGCCAGCCGGGACATAAACACCATATATTTT.

The rearrangement joins TRBV12-3 or TRBV12-4 to TRBJ2-2; D is uncertain. This CDR3 region has 16 residues. V lost 6 bases and J lost 2, with 16 bases in between. The chain's CDR3 is CASSRLRLPNTGELFF. In nucleotides, the CDR3 is TGTGCCAGCAGCCGCCTTAGGCTCCCCAACACCGGGGAGCTGTTTTTT.

V gene TRBV20-1 combines with J gene TRBJ2-5; 10 bases line up with TRBD1. The CDR3 runs to 15 residues. After removal of 0 bases from V and 5 bases from J, the junction contained 6 bases not matched to a gene. The V gene's germline CDR1 is DFQATT and CDR2 SNEGSKA (reference sequence). The CDR3 DNA reads as TGCAGTGCTAGAGACCGGGACAGGGGATGGGAGACCCAGTACTTC. It is translated as CSARDRDRGWETQYF.

This clonotype showed up many times. This may be a read error: a much more frequent sequence differs by one nucleotide. This sequence joins TRBV29-1 and TRBJ1-1, with D hard to call. CDR1 and CDR2 (germline): SQVTM, ANQGSEA. Trimming took off 5 bases at V and 4 bases at J, with 11 bases between the two ends. The CDR3 runs 12 residues. CDR3: CSVPGLSTEAFF. Here the CDR3 DNA reads TGCAGCGTTCCAGGATTGAGCACTGAAGCTTTCTTT.

The J gene is TRBJ1-2, the V gene TRBV15; the D is unclear. Trimming took 0 bases from V and 6 from J, leaving 14 bases between them. This CDR3 comprises 15 residues. From germline, CDR1 is LNHNV and CDR2 YYDKDF (reference sequence). The CDR3 is CATSRDRLSGHGYTF. The CDR3 DNA reads TGTGCCACCAGCAGAGATCGTTTGTCGGGCCATGGCTACACCTTC.